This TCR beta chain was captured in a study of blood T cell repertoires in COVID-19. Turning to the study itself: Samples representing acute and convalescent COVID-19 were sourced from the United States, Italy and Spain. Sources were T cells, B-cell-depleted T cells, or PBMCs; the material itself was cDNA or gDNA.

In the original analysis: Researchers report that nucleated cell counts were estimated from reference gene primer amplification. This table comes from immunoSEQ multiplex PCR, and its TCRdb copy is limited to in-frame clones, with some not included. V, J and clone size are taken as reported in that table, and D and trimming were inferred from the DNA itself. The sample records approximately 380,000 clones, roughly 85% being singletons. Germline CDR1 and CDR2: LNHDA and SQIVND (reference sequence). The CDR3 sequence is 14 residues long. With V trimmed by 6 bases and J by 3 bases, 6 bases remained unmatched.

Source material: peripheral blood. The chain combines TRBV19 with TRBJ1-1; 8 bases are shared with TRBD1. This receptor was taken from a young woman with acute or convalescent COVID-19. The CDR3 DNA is TGTGCCAGTAGCCACGGACAGGGCCACACTGAAGCTTTCTTT. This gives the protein CASSHGQGHTEAFF.